The present entry profiles one T cell receptor (beta chain) with its context. The assay was immunoSEQ multiplex PCR, and TCRdb's table has in-frame clones only and misses some. This sample has about 90,000 clones, with over 80% found just once. Germline values: CDR1 LNHDA, CDR2 SQIVND (reference sequence). V was clipped by 9 bases and J by 7 bases; unmatched bases: 5. The CDR3 sequence is 13 residues long. Time point indicated: peripheral blood 6 weeks after treatment start. This entry belongs to a study of PD-L1 blockade in urothelial cancer. Across the study: The year 2014 saw patients start atezolizumab, 1,200 mg intravenously every 3 weeks. Analyses used blood from 3 weeks (second dose) and 6 weeks after treatment start. T cells numbered a median of about 140,000 in the blood samples.

Sample: PBMCs, taken around atezolizumab (anti-PD-L1) treatment. This receptor was taken from a man between 65 and 85 years old with urothelial cancer. This chain uses TRBV19 with TRBJ1-4; 10 bases are a match to TRBD1. CDR3 coding DNA: TGTGCCAGCGCGGGACAGGGGCCTGAAAAACTGTTTTTT. Its protein product is CASAGQGPEKLFF.